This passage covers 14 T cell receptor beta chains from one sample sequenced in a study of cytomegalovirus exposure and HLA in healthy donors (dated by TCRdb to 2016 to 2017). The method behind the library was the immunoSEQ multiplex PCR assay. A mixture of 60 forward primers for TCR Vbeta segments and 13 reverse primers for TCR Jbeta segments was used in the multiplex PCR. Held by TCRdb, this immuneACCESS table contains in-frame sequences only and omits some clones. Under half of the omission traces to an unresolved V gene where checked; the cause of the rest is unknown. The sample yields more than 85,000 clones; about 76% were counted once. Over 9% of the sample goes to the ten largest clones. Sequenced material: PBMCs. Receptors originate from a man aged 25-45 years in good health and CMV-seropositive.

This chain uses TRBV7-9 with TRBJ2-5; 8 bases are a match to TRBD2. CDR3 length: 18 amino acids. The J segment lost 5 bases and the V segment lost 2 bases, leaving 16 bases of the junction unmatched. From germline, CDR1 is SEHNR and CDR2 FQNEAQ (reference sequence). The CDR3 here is CASSLTSGLGGGGETQYF. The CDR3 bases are TGTGCCAGCAGCTTAACTTCCGGACTCGGGGGGGGCGGGGAGACCCAGTACTTC. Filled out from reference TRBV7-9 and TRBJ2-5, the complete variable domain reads DTGVSQNPRHKITKRGQNVTFRCDPISEHNRLYWYRQTLGQGPEFLTYFQNEAQLEKSRLLSDRFSAERPKGSFSTLEIQRTEQGDSAMYLCASSLTSGLGGGGETQYFGPGTRLLVL.

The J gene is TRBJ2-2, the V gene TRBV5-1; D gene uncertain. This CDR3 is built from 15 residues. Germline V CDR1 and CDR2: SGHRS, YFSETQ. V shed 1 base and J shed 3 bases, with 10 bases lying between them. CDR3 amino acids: CASSLLAEDTGELFF. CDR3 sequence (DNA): TGCGCCAGCAGCTTGTTGGCAGAAGACACCGGGGAGCTGTTTTTT.

The CDR3 is CASSQDPRRDRTYEQYF. Written as DNA, the CDR3 is TGTGCCAGCAGCCAAGATCCTCGCCGGGACAGGACCTACGAGCAGTACTTC. This rearrangement joins TRBV14 to TRBJ2-7, with 8 nucleotides matching TRBD1. Germline CDR1 and CDR2: SGHDN and FVKESK. The CDR3 is 17 amino acids. After removal of 0 bases from V and 2 bases from J, the junction contained 9 bases not matched to a gene. The full variable domain, with the rest looked up from reference TRBV14 and TRBJ2-7, is EAGVTQFPSHSVIEKGQTVTLRCDPISGHDNLYWYRRVMGKEIKFLLHFVKESKQDESGMPNNRFLAERTGGTYSTLKVQPAELEDSGVYFCASSQDPRRDRTYEQYFGPGTRLTVT.

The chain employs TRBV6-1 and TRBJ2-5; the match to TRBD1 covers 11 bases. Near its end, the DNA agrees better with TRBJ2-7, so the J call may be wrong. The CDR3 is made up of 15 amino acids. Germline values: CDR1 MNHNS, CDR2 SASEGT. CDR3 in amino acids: CASSEWDRGSYEQYF. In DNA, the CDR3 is TGTGCCAGCAGTGAATGGGACAGGGGGTCCTACGAGCAGTACTTC.

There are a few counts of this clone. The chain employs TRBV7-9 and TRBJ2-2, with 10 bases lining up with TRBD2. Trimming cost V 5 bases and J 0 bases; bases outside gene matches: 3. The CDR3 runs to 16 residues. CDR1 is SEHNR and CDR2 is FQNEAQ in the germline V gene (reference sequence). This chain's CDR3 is CASSLSGGANTGELFF. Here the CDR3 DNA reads TGTGCCAGCAGCCTAAGCGGGGGGGCGAACACCGGGGAGCTGTTTTTT.

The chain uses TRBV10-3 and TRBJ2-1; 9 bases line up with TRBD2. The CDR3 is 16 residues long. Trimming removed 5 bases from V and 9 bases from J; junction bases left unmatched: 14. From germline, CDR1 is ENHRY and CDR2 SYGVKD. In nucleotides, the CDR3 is TGTGCCATCAGTCCGACTAGCGGTCGGCCAGGGGCTGAGCAGTTCTTC. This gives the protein CAISPTSGRPGAEQFF.

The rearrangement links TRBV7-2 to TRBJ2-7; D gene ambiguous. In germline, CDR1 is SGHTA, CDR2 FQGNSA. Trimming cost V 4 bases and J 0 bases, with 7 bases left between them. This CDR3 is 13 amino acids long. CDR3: CASSSQSSYEQYF. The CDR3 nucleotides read TGTGCCAGCAGCTCACAGAGCTCCTACGAGCAGTACTTC.

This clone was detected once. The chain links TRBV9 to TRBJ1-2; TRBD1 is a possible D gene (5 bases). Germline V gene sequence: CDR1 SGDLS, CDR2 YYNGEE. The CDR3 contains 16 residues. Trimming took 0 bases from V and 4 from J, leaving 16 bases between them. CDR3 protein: CASSVVAGQHPYGYTF. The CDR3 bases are TGTGCCAGCAGCGTAGTGGCGGGGCAACATCCCTATGGCTACACCTTC.

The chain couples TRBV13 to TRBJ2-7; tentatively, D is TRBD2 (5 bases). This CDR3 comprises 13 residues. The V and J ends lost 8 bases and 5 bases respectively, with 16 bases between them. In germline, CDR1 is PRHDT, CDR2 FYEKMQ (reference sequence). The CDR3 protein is CASARVGENEQYF. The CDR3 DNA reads TGTGCCAGCGCTCGTGTCGGGGAAAACGAGCAGTACTTC.

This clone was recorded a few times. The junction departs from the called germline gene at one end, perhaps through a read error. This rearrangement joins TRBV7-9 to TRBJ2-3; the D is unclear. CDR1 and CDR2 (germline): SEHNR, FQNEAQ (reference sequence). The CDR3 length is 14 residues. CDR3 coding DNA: TGTTCCAGCAGCTTTCATGATAGCTCAGATACGCAGTATTTT. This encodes CSSSFHDSSDTQYF.

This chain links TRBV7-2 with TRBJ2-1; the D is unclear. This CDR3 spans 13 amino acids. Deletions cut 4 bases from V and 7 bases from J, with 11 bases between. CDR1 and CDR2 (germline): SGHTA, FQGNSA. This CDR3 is CASSSNSRNEQFF. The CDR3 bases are TGTGCCAGCAGCTCAAACAGCAGGAATGAGCAGTTCTTC.

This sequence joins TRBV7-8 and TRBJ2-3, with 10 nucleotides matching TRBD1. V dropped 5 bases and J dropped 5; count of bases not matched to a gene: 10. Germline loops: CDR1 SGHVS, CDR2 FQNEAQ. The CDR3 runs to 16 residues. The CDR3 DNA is TGTGCCAGCAGCCCGCCGACAGGGGGCATGGGAGATACGCAGTATTTT. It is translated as CASSPPTGGMGDTQYF.

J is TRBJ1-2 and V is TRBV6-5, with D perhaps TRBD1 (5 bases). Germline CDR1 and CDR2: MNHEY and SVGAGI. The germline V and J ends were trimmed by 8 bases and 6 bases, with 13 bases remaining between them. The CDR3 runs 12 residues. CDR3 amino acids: CASLGRRDGYTF. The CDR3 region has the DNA TGTGCCAGCTTGGGGCGCCGGGATGGCTACACCTTC.

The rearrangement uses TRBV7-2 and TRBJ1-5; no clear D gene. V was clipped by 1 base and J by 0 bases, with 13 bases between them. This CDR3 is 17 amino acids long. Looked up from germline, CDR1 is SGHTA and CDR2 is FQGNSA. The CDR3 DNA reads TGTGCCAGCAGCTTAGTTTGGGAGCGAAATAGCAATCAGCCCCAGCATTTT. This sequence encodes CASSLVWERNSNQPQHF. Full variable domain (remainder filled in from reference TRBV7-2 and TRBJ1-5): GAGVSQSPSNKVTEKGKDVELRCDPISGHTALYWYRQSLGQGLEFLIYFQGNSAPDKSGLPSDRFSAERTGGSVSTLTIQRTQQEDSAVYLCASSLVWERNSNQPQHFGDGTRLSIL.